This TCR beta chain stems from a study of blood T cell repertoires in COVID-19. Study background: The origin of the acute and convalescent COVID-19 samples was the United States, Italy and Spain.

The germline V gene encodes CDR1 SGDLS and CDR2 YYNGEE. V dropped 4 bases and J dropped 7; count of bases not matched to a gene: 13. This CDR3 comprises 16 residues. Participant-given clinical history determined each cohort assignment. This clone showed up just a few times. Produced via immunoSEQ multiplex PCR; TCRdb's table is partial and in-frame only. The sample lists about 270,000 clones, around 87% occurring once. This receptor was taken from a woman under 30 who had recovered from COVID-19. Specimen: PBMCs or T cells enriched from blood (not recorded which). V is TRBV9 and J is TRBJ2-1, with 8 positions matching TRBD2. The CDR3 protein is CASSSRTSSTRNEQFF. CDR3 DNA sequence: TGTGCCAGCAGCTCCCGGACTAGCTCGACAAGAAATGAGCAGTTCTTC.